This TCR beta chain was obtained from a study of cytomegalovirus exposure and HLA in healthy donors (TCRdb year 2017). In terms of the full investigation: A later analysis indicated that the 90 to 150 validation repertoires were generated on the platform also employed for the 700 or so repertoires of the first cohort. The study was designed to test whether signatures of past pathogen exposure could be identified by cataloging public T cell receptors. Along with the 666-subject first cohort, a separate validation cohort of over 90 different subjects was used. The study combined high-throughput TCR immunosequencing, statistical association of individual TCRs with disease status, and machine learning to predict cytomegalovirus infection status. Paper-wide results and their limitations: A later analysis found that TCRs clustered in the first cohort also tended to co-occur in the 110 or so validation repertoires, with about 94% of cluster scores above 0. A total of 150 to 200 TCR beta chains were listed by the study as associated with cytomegalovirus. A later analysis lacked HLA typing for the validation cohort, so it scored co-occurrence in that cohort across all 120 or so repertoires. Most TCR sequences were seen in very few donors, while some public TCRs were found in many individuals. Three of the identified cytomegalovirus-associated TCR beta chains were confirmed in vitro to be specific for cytomegalovirus antigens. The authors suggested that the approach could potentially be generalized to other disease states and immunological phenotypes. The classifier was reported to diagnose cytomegalovirus status with high specificity and sensitivity in both the original and validation cohorts.

The donors were included in the validation cohort of around 120 subjects, a group kept apart from the roughly 680-subject first cohort. The cysteine opens and the phenylalanine closes a CDR3 of 15 amino acids. Just CDR3 DNA is preserved here, 45 bases in frame from base 1. Between the V and J ends, shortened by 2 bases and 0 bases respectively, the junction contains 9 bases. Reading the germline V gene gives CDR1 SGHDT and CDR2 YYEEEE. Receptor libraries were prepared by the immunoSEQ multiplex PCR assay. The original methods were these. To diagnose cytomegalovirus status from the catalog of TCR beta chain sequences, a statistical classification framework was built. TCRdb mirrors the immuneACCESS table, restricted to in-frame sequences. Some clones are absent from its copies; in checked studies, under half trace to an unresolved V gene, and the reason for the others is unknown. The DNA was the basis for D and trimming; V, J and clone size are from that table. The sample table lists some 240,000 clones, over 75% of them with a count of one. In total, the top ten clones hold roughly 2% of the sample.

Concerning this clone itself: The clone's antigen remains unknown. The record has no base qualities; no much larger clone is one base away. The sample has other DNA sequences that encode this CDR3 too.

This TCR was sampled from a woman between 18 and 29 years old in good health and CMV-seropositive. The chain joins TRBV5-6 to TRBJ1-3, with the D gene call left open. The source material was PBMCs. The encoded CDR3 is CASSFVQSSGNTIYF. The nucleotide sequence reads TGTGCCAGCAGCTTCGTACAGAGCTCTGGAAACACCATATATTTT.